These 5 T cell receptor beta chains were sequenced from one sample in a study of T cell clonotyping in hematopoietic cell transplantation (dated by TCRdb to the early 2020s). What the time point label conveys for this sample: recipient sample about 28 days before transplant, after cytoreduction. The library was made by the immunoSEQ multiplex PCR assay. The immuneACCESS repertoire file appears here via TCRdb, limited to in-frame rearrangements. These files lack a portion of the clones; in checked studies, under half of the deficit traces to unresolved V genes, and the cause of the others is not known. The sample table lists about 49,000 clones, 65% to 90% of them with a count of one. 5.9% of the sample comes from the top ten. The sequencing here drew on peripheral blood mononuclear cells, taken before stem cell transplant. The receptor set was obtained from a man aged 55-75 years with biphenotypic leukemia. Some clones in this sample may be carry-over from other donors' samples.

This CDR3 is CASSFGVNEAFF. The DNA of the CDR3 is TGTGCCAGCAGTTTCGGGGTAAATGAAGCTTTCTTT. The V call is TRBV28, the J call TRBJ1-1; D uncertain. The CDR3 has 12 amino acids. Trimming stripped 3 bases from V and 7 bases from J, with 9 bases between. Per the germline V gene, CDR1 is MDHEN and CDR2 is SYDVKM.

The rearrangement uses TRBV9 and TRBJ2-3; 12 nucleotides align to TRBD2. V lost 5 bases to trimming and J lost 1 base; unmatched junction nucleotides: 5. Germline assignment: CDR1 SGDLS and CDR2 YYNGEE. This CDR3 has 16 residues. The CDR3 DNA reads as TGTGCCAGCAGTTTCCGGACTAGCGGGGGCACAGATACGCAGTATTTT. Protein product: CASSFRTSGGTDTQYF.

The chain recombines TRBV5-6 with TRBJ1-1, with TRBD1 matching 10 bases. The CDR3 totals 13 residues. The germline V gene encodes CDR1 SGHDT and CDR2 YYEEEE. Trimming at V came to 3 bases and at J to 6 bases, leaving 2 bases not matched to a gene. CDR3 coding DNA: TGTGCCAGCAGCTGGGACAGGGGACCTGAAGCTTTCTTT. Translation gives CASSWDRGPEAFF.

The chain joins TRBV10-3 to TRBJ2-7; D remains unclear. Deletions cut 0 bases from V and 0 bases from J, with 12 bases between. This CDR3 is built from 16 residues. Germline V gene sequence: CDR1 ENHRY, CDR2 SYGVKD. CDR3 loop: CAISESGFWASYEQYF. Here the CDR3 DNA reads TGTGCCATCAGTGAGTCGGGGTTTTGGGCCTCCTACGAGCAGTACTTC.

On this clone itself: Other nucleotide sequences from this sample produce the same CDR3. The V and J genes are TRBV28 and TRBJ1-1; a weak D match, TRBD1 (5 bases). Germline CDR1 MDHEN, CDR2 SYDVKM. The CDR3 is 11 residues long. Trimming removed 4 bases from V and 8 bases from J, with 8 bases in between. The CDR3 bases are TGTGCCAGCAGTTCTCACAGGGAAGCTTTCTTT. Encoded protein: CASSSHREAFF.